The following is a TCR beta chain sequence with its context. As handled by the study authors: Estimation of nucleated cell counts relied on the amplification of reference gene primers. Assay: immunoSEQ multiplex PCR; the TCRdb copy retains only in-frame clones and omits some. That table gives V, J and clone size, and the DNA gave D and trimming. The sample includes 45,000 to 65,000 clones, roughly nine tenths of them seen just once. The source of the sample is a study of blood T cell repertoires in COVID-19. The germline gives CDR1 SGHRS, CDR2 YFSETQ. J was trimmed by 4 bases and V by 2 bases; bases with no gene match: 2. The length of the CDR3 is 13 residues.

This sequence originates from a man aged 50 to 59 with acute or convalescent COVID-19. This chain uses TRBV5-1 with TRBJ2-5; 7 bases are shared with TRBD1. Sequencing was performed on peripheral blood. Here the CDR3 DNA reads TGCGCCAGCAGCTTACAGGGGAGAGAGACCCAGTACTTC. Translated, it gives CASSLQGRETQYF. Filled out from reference TRBV5-1 and TRBJ2-5, the complete variable domain reads KAGVTQTPRYLIKTRGQQVTLSCSPISGHRSVSWYQQTPGQGLQFLFEYFSETQRNKGNFPGRFSGRQFSNSRSEMNVSTLELGDSALYLCASSLQGRETQYFGPGTRLLVL.